What follows is one TCR beta chain and its context. These data originate in a study of blood T cell repertoires in COVID-19. The overall study: Acute and convalescent COVID-19 samples came from the United States, Italy and Spain. The analysed material was cDNA or gDNA that came from T cells, B-cell-depleted T cells, or PBMCs.

As processed by the authors: Researchers report that nucleated cell counts were estimated from reference gene primer amplification. Using immunoSEQ multiplex PCR, the repertoire was profiled, and TCRdb retains in-frame clones only, with some absent. That table is the source of V, J and clone size, and D and trimming were worked out from the DNA. The table has about 200,000 clones, roughly 80% seen once. V was pared by 5 bases and J by 3 bases, with 11 bases between. The CDR3 extends over 14 amino acids. Germline V CDR1 and CDR2: SGDLS, YYNGEE. Sequencing input: peripheral blood. The J gene is TRBJ2-2, the V gene TRBV9; maybe TRBD2 (7 bases). The clonotype comes from a woman older than 75 with acute or convalescent COVID-19. The CDR3 region is CASRIGGDTGELFF. CDR3 in DNA: TGTGCCAGCAGGATAGGGGGGGACACCGGGGAGCTGTTTTTT.